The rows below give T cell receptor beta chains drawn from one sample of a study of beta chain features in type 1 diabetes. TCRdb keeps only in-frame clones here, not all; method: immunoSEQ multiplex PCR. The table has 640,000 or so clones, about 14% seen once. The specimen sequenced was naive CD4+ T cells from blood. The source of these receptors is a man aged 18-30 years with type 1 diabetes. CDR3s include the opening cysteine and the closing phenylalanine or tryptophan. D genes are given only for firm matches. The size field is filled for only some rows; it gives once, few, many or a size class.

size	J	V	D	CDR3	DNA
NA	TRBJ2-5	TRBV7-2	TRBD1	CASRDRQAETQYF	TGTGCCAGCAGGGACAGGCAAGCAGAGACCCAGTACTTC
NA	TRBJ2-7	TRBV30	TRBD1	CAWGTGVYLYEQYF	TGTGCCTGGGGGACAGGCGTTTATCTGTACGAGCAGTACTTC
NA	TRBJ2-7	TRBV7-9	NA	CASSFPGDPYEQYF	TGTGCCAGCAGCTTTCCCGGGGATCCCTACGAGCAGTACTTC
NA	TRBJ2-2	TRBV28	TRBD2	CASRLAGTGELFF	TGTGCCAGCAGGCTAGCGGGCACCGGGGAGCTGTTTTTT
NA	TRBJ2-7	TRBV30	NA	CAWSRGSPYEQYF	TGTGCCTGGAGTCGGGGAAGTCCCTACGAGCAGTACTTC
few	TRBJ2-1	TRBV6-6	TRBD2	CASGKTSGRSHLFF	TGTGCCAGCGGTAAGACTAGCGGGAGAAGTCATCTGTTCTTC
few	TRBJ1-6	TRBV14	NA	CASSQAGSYNSPLHF	TGTGCCAGCAGCCAAGCAGGCTCCTATAATTCACCCCTCCACTTT
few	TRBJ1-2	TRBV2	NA	CASRGSGYGYTF	TGTGCCAGCAGGGGCAGCGGCTATGGCTACACCTTC
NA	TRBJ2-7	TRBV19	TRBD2	CASSMTSGTYEQYF	TGTGCCAGTAGTATGACTAGCGGCACCTACGAGCAGTACTTC
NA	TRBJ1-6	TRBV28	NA	CASSSGGGIPRSPLHF	TGTGCCAGCAGTTCCGGTGGAGGGATTCCAAGATCACCCCTCCACTTT
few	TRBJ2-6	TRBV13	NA	CASSLSPPFGSWSGANVLTF	TGTGCCAGCAGCTTAAGTCCCCCTTTCGGGAGTTGGTCTGGGGCCAACGTCCTGACTTTC
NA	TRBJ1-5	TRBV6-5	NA	CASSLSSNQPQHF	TGTGCCAGCAGTCTGAGTAGCAATCAGCCCCAGCATTTT
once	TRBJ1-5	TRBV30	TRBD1	CAWSVTGGQPQHF	TGTGCCTGGAGTGTAACAGGGGGACAGCCCCAGCATTTT